This T cell receptor beta chain was sequenced in a study of T cells in tumors after PD-1 blockade. Sequencing was performed with immunoSEQ multiplex PCR; in TCRdb, only in-frame clones are kept and a portion is missing. The sample records more than 50,000 clones, about 74% being singletons. The CDR3 totals 14 residues. Per germline, CDR1 SGHDT and CDR2 YYEEEE. V dropped 0 bases and J dropped 3 bases, with 9 bases sitting between them. This receptor was taken from a human donor with basal cell carcinoma. This specimen consisted of PBMCs, obtained after anti-PD-1 treatment. The J gene is TRBJ2-5, the V gene TRBV5-6; D not certain. This CDR3 is CASSLAGVEETQYF. The DNA of the CDR3 is TGTGCCAGCAGCTTGGCAGGAGTCGAAGAGACCCAGTACTTC.